The 11 T cell receptor beta chains reported below all come from one sample, sequenced in a study of technical replicates of blood from a handful of donors. Data came from immunoSEQ multiplex PCR; TCRdb stores just in-frame clones and leaves some out. Of 79,000 or so clones in the sample, 85% to 95% were seen once. The sample was T cells isolated from PBMCs. All receptors derive from a human donor in good health.

V gene TRBV11-2 combines with J gene TRBJ1-1, with a possible D match to TRBD1 (6 bases). The CDR3 consists of 15 residues. V shed 5 bases and J shed 1 base, with 14 bases lying between them. Germline lookup yields CDR1 SGHAT and CDR2 FQNNGV. The CDR3 spells CASSPPGQRNTEAFF. In DNA, the CDR3 is TGTGCCAGCAGCCCGCCGGGACAAAGGAACACTGAAGCTTTCTTT. The full variable domain, its missing parts supplied by reference TRBV11-2 and TRBJ1-1, is EAGVAQSPRYKIIEKRQSVAFWCNPISGHATLYWYQQILGQGPKLLIQFQNNGVVDDSQLPKDRFSAERLKGVDSTLKIQPAKLEDSAVYLCASSPPGQRNTEAFFGQGTRLTVV.

The count of this clone is one. The rearrangement joins TRBV19 to TRBJ2-2, with TRBD1 matching 7 bases. V dropped 3 bases and J dropped 4; count of bases not matched to a gene: 5. CDR3 length equals 15 residues. Germline V lookup: CDR1 LNHDA, CDR2 SQIVND (reference sequence). The CDR3 nucleotides read TGTGCCAGTAGTATGAACGACAGGGCCACCGGGGAGCTGTTTTTT. Its protein product is CASSMNDRATGELFF. Using reference TRBV19 and TRBJ2-2 for the parts outside the CDR3, the full variable domain is DGGITQSPKYLFRKEGQNVTLSCEQNLNHDAMYWYRQDPGQGLRLIYYSQIVNDFQKGDIAEGYSVSREKKESFPLTVTSAQKNPTAFYLCASSMNDRATGELFFGEGSRLTVL.

The V gene is TRBV28, the J gene TRBJ2-3, with 12 bases lining up with TRBD2. Trimming at V came to 5 bases and at J to 3 bases, leaving 9 bases not matched to a gene. Per the germline V gene, CDR1 is MDHEN and CDR2 is SYDVKM. CDR3 length: 17 amino acids. The CDR3 DNA follows: TGTGCCAGCAGTGCTAGCGGGAGGGCCATTCTAACAGATACGCAGTATTTT. Translation: CASSASGRAILTDTQYF.

The chain has TRBV5-4 and TRBJ1-1; 12 bases map to TRBD1. CDR1 and CDR2 (germline): SGHNT, YYREEE (reference sequence). The CDR3 covers 16 residues. Trimming cost V 6 bases and J 0 bases; bases outside gene matches: 6. This chain's CDR3 is CASNWDRGPMNTEAFF. The CDR3, as DNA: TGTGCCAGCAATTGGGACAGGGGGCCTATGAACACTGAAGCTTTCTTT.

In its sample, this clone was seen a few times. CDR3 bases: TGTGCCAGCAGCCTTTCCACTGAAGCTTTCTTT. Translated, it gives CASSLSTEAFF. The chain couples TRBV7-9 to TRBJ1-1, with D uncertain. CDR3 size: 11 residues. Germline V CDR1 and CDR2: SEHNR, FQNEAQ (reference sequence). Trimming left V 5 bases short and J 4 bases short, with 5 bases between.

This clone was observed a single time. The chain combines TRBV9 with TRBJ1-2; possible D gene TRBD1, 5 bases. Between the trimmed V and J ends, which lost 1 base and 5 bases, there was a span of 6 bases. The CDR3 totals 12 residues. Germline CDR1 and CDR2: SGDLS and YYNGEE. The CDR3 coding sequence is TGTGCCAGCAGCGTATCAGGGTATGGCTACACCTTC. As protein: CASSVSGYGYTF.

This clone appeared a few times. The chain joins TRBV9 to TRBJ1-1; no definite D call. V was cut by 4 bases and J by 0 bases, with 7 bases left in between. This CDR3 has 13 amino acids. Per the germline V gene, CDR1 is SGDLS and CDR2 is YYNGEE. CDR3 in amino acids: CASSFRLNTEAFF. CDR3 in DNA: TGTGCCAGCAGCTTTAGATTGAACACTGAAGCTTTCTTT.

The rearrangement joins TRBV5-1 to TRBJ1-1; 8 bases agree with TRBD1. The CDR3 has 14 residues. After removal of 4 bases from V and 2 bases from J, the junction contained 4 bases not matched to a gene. Germline V gene lookup returns CDR1 SGHRS and CDR2 YFSETQ. The CDR3 region has the DNA TGCGCCAGCAGCAGGGACAGGACTAACACTGAAGCTTTCTTT. It codes for CASSRDRTNTEAFF.

This clone was detected only once. The chain joins TRBV7-8 to TRBJ2-1, with TRBD2 matching over 11 bases. The CDR3 runs to 16 residues. Per the germline V gene, CDR1 is SGHVS and CDR2 is FQNEAQ. Germline trimming cut 4 bases from V and 5 bases from J; bases unmatched to any gene: 7. As DNA, the CDR3 is TGTGCCAGCAGCTCGGTGGGACTAGCGGAGGACAATGAGCAGTTCTTC. As protein: CASSSVGLAEDNEQFF.

As to this clone: The sample holds other DNA sequences that translate to the same CDR3. The chain carries TRBV28 and TRBJ1-5, with D possibly TRBD1 on 6 matching bases. The CDR3 covers 15 residues. Germline values: CDR1 MDHEN, CDR2 SYDVKM. V shed 7 bases and J shed 7 bases, with 20 bases lying between them. In nucleotides, the CDR3 is TGTGCCAGCACCTTTGGGGGGGCAGTGAGACAGCCCCAGCATTTT. It codes for CASTFGGAVRQPQHF.

The chain links TRBV21-1 to TRBJ1-1. TRBV21-1 is a documented pseudogene. The CDR3 spans 14 residues. CDR3 coding DNA: TGTGCCAGCAGCAAAGGTGGGACTCCCACTGAAGCTTTCTTT. Translating it yields CASSKGGTPTEAFF.